This T cell receptor beta chain comes out of a study of beta chain features in type 1 diabetes. At the level of the study: Examination covered some 99,000,000 sorted cells spanning all samples. Study-level points and caveats: Reduced insertions and increased deletions marked VDJ junctions in type 1 diabetes patients.

Isolation of CD4+ naive, central memory, regulatory and stem cell-like memory cells was achieved by sorting via CD45RO/CCR7/CD25/CD127/CD95/CD27. The whole isolated RNA underwent reverse transcription, so sequencing captured expressed TCRB transcripts. Libraries were prepared by immunoSEQ multiplex PCR; TCRdb keeps only in-frame clonotypes and omits some of them. This table has 200,000 to 250,000 clones, over 9.5% appearing once. Concerning this clone itself: Antigen specificity is unknown.

The sequenced sample consisted of naive CD4+ T cells from blood. This receptor was taken from a young woman in good health.

The CDR3 nucleotides read TGTGCCAGTAGTCGCAAGGACAGGGGCCACGAGCAGTACTTC. Translated, it gives CASSRKDRGHEQYF. The rearrangement uses TRBV19 and TRBJ2-7, with TRBD1 identical over 9 bases. The CDR3 covers 14 residues. Trimming took 5 bases from V and 5 from J; bases not matched to a gene: 7. CDR1 and CDR2 (germline): LNHDA, SQIVND (reference sequence).